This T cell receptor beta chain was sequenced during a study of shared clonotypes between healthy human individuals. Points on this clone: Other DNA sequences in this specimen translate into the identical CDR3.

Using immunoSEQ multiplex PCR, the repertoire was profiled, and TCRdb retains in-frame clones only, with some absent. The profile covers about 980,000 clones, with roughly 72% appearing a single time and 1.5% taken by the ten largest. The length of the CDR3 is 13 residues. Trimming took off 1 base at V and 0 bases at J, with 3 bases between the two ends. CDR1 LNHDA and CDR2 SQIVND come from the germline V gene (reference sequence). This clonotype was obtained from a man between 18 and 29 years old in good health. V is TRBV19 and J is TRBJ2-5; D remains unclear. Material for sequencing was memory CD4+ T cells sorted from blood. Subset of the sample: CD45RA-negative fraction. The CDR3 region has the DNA TGTGCCAGTAGTATAGGAAACCAAGAGACCCAGTACTTC. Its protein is CASSIGNQETQYF.